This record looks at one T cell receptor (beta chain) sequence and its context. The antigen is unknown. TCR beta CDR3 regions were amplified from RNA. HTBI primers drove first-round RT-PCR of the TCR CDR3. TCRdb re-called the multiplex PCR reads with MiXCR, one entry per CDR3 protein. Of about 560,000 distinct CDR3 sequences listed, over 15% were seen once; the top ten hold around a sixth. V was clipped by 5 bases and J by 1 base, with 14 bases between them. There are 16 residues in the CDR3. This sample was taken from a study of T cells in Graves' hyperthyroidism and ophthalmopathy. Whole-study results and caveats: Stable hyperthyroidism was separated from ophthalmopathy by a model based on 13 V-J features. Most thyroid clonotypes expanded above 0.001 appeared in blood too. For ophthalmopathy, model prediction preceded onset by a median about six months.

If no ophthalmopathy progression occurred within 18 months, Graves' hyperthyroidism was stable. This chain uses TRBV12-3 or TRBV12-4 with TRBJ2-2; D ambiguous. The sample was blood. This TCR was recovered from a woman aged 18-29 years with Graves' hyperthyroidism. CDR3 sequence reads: CASSPETSLNTGELFF. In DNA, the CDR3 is TGTGCCAGCAGTCCAGAGACATCACTGAACACCGGGGAGCTGTTTTTT.